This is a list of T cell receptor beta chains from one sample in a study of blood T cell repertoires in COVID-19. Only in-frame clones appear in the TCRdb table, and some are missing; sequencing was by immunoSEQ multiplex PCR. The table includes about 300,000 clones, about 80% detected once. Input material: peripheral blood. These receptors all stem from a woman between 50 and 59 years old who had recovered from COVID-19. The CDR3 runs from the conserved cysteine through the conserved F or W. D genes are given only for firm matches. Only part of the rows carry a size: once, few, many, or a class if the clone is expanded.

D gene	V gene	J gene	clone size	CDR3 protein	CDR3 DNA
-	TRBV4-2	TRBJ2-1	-	CASSQSRVDSNEQFF	TGTGCCAGCAGCCAATCCCGGGTAGATAGCAATGAGCAGTTCTTC
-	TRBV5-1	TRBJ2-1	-	CASSNTYNEQFF	TGCGCCAGCAGCAATACTTACAATGAGCAGTTCTTC
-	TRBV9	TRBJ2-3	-	CASGGGRTDTQYF	TGTGCCAGCGGCGGCGGCCGCACAGATACGCAGTATTTT
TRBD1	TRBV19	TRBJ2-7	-	CASSRSDRGLEEQYF	TGTGCCAGTAGTAGGTCTGACAGGGGTCTGGAGGAGCAGTACTTC
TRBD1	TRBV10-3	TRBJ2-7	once	CAINRGQGNFDEQYF	TGTGCCATCAACCGAGGACAGGGTAACTTCGACGAGCAGTACTTC
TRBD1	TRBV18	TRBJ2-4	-	CASSTGQGKNIQYF	TGTGCCAGCTCAACGGGACAGGGTAAAAACATTCAGTACTTC
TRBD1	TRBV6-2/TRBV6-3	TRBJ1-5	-	CASSYRISRDRIYSNQPQHF	TGTGCCAGCAGTTACCGTATTTCCCGGGACAGGATATATAGCAATCAGCCCCAGCATTTT
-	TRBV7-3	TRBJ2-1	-	CASSSPAAPYNEQFF	TGTGCCAGCAGCTCCCCGGCGGCCCCTTACAATGAGCAGTTCTTC
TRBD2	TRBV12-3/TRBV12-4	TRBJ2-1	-	CASNTGLGNEQFF	TGTGCCAGCAATACGGGACTAGGGAATGAGCAGTTCTTC
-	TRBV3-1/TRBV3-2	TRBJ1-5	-	CASSQAGHNQPQHF	TGTGCCAGCAGCCAAGCCGGACACAATCAGCCCCAGCATTTT
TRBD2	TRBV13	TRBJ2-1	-	CASSRGLADYNEQFF	TGTGCCAGCAGCCGGGGACTAGCAGACTACAATGAGCAGTTCTTC
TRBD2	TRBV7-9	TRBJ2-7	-	CASSPRGGSRPRDYEQYF	TGTGCCAGCAGCCCCCGGGGGGGGTCTCGACCACGCGATTACGAGCAGTACTTC
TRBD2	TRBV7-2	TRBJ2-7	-	CASSPIAGGPYEQYF	TGTGCCAGCAGCCCAATAGCGGGGGGGCCCTACGAGCAGTACTTC
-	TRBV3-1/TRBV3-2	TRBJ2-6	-	CASSQETVRVVSGANVLTF	TGTGCCAGCAGCCAAGAGACAGTCAGGGTTGTTTCTGGGGCCAACGTCCTGACTTTC
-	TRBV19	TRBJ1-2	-	CASTGNYGYTF	TGTGCCAGTACCGGGAACTATGGCTACACCTTC
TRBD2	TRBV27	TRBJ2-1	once	CASSQTLAGGRYEQFF	TGTGCCAGCAGTCAGACACTAGCGGGAGGTCGTTATGAGCAGTTCTTC
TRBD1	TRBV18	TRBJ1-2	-	CASSPPNLQDRVGYTF	TGTGCCAGCTCACCACCTAATTTGCAGGACAGGGTTGGCTACACCTTC
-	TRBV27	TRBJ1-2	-	CASSSRTRDGYTF	TGTGCCAGCAGTTCCAGAACCAGGGATGGCTACACCTTC
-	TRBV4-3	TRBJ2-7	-	CASSQGRLHAGSYEQYF	TGCGCCAGCAGCCAAGGACGCCTGCACGCGGGATCCTACGAGCAGTACTTC
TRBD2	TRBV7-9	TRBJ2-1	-	CASSPGASGREGYNEQFF	TGTGCCAGCAGCCCGGGGGCTAGCGGGAGAGAGGGCTACAATGAGCAGTTCTTC
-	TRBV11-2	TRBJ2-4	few	CASSLKNREAKNIQYF	TGTGCCAGCAGCTTAAAAAACAGGGAAGCCAAAAACATTCAGTACTTC
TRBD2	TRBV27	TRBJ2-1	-	CASSLSGGPGQQFF	TGTGCCAGCAGCCTTAGCGGGGGACCCGGTCAGCAGTTCTTC
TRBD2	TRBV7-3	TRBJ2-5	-	CASSESGRAGETQYF	TGTGCCAGCAGCGAAAGCGGGAGGGCGGGTGAGACCCAGTACTTC
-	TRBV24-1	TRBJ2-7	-	CATSDLGVGGEQYF	TGTGCCACCAGTGATTTAGGTGTCGGGGGCGAGCAGTACTTC
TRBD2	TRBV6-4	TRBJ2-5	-	CASSETPSGQETQYF	TGTGCCAGCAGTGAAACCCCTAGCGGGCAAGAGACCCAGTACTTC
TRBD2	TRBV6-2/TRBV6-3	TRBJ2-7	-	CASSQPLGTRGSYEQYF	TGTGCCAGCAGTCAACCGCTAGGGACTAGAGGCTCCTACGAGCAGTACTTC
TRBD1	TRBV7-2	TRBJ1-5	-	CASSSGTGINQPQHF	TGTGCCAGCAGCTCCGGGACAGGCATCAATCAGCCCCAGCATTTT
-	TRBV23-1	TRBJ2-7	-	CASSLEGTYEQYF	TGCGCCAGCAGTCTGGAGGGAACCTACGAGCAGTACTTC
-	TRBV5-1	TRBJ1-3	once	CASSPQGLFSGNTIYF	TGCGCCAGCAGCCCACAGGGCCTCTTCTCTGGAAACACCATATATTTT
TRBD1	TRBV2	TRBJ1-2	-	CASTVDREVGYTF	TGTGCCAGCACCGTCGACAGGGAGGTTGGCTACACCTTC
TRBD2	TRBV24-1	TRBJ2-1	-	CATSDPIAGTDNEQFF	TGTGCCACCAGTGACCCGATAGCGGGGACCGACAATGAGCAGTTCTTC
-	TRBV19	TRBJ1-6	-	CAAGGPYRNHNSPLHF	TGTGCCGCGGGGGGCCCGTACAGGAACCATAATTCACCCCTCCACTTT
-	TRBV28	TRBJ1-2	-	CASRSTGDGYTF	TGTGCCAGCAGATCAACGGGAGATGGCTACACCTTC
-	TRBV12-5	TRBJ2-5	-	CASGWSGEETQYF	TGTGCTAGTGGTTGGTCAGGGGAAGAGACCCAGTACTTC
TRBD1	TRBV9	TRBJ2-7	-	CASSTGQTGNQYF	TGTGCCAGCAGCACGGGACAGACCGGGAACCAGTACTTC
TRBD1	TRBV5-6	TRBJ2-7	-	CASSLVAGGEQYF	TGTGCCAGCAGCTTGGTAGCAGGGGGCGAGCAGTACTTC
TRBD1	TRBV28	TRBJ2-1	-	CASSTHRGGQGAIRSYNEQFF	TGTGCCAGCAGTACCCACCGAGGGGGGCAGGGGGCAATAAGATCCTACAATGAGCAGTTCTTC
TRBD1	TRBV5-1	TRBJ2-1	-	CASSLIGTGSAGEQFF	TGCGCCAGCAGCTTAATAGGGACAGGTTCGGCTGGCGAGCAGTTCTTC
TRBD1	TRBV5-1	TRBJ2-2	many	CASSWRQGSPNTGELFF	TGCGCCAGCAGCTGGAGACAGGGTTCGCCCAACACCGGGGAGCTGTTTTTT
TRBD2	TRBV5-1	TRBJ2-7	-	CASSLGTSGAYEQYF	TGCGCCAGCAGCTTAGGCACTAGCGGGGCCTACGAGCAGTACTTC
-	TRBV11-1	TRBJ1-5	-	CASSLARGQPQHF	TGTGCCAGCAGCTTAGCAAGGGGACAGCCCCAGCATTTT
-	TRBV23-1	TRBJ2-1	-	CASSQSTGSTRRGGAYNEQFF	TGCGCCAGCAGTCAATCGACTGGCAGTACCCGTCGGGGAGGTGCCTACAATGAGCAGTTCTTC
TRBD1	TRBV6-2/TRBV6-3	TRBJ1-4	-	CASSWGAGTASEKLFF	TGTGCCAGCAGCTGGGGGGCCGGGACAGCAAGCGAAAAACTGTTTTTT
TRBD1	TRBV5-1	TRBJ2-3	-	CASSLRQGWDTQYF	TGCGCCAGCAGCCTGAGACAGGGGTGGGATACGCAGTATTTT
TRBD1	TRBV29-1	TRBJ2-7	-	CSALGQASSYEQYF	TGCAGCGCCCTAGGACAGGCCAGCTCCTACGAGCAGTACTTC
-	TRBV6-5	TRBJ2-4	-	CASSFPGTKNIQYF	TGTGCCAGCAGTTTTCCGGGGACCAAAAACATTCAGTACTTC
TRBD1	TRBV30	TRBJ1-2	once	CAWADGQGRYGYTF	TGTGCCTGGGCTGATGGACAGGGCAGATATGGCTACACCTTC
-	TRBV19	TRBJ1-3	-	CASSPDTSSGNTIYF	TGTGCCAGTAGTCCAGACACCTCCTCTGGAAACACCATATATTTT
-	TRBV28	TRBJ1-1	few	CASSLLGAGFTEAFF	TGTGCCAGCAGTTTATTGGGTGCGGGGTTCACTGAAGCTTTCTTT
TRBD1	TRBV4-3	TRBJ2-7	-	CASSHGQESYEQYF	TGCGCCAGCAGCCATGGACAGGAGTCCTACGAGCAGTACTTC
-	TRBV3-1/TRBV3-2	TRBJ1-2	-	CASSQGELYGYTF	TGTGCCAGCAGCCAAGGGGAGCTCTATGGCTACACCTTC
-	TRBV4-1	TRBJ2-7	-	CASSQEWISRSSSYEQYF	TGCGCCAGCAGCCAAGAGTGGATTAGTAGGAGCAGCTCCTACGAGCAGTACTTC
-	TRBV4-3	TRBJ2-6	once	CASSQELLEGSGANVLTF	TGCGCCAGCAGCCAAGAGTTGTTGGAGGGGTCTGGGGCCAACGTCCTGACTTTC
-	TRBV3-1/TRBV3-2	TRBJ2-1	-	CASSQVGVNEQFF	TGTGCCAGCAGCCAGGTGGGAGTCAATGAGCAGTTCTTC
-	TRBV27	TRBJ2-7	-	CASSLGQTYEQYF	TGTGCCAGCAGTTTAGGACAGACCTACGAGCAGTACTTC